This section outlines one TCR beta chain sequence together with its context. Its antigen is as yet unknown. The data derive from a study of CD8+ T cells in alopecia areata. The wider study: Patients took tofacitinib for 6 to 18 months, followed by 6 drug-free months. Points from the study as a whole: Within the top 100, expanded CD8+ clones significantly decreased with tofacitinib, as did scalp clonality. Persistence in scalp and blood during tofacitinib was observed for many expanded lesional clones.

CDR1 LNHDA and CDR2 SQIVND come from the germline V gene (reference sequence). V lost 6 bases and J lost 5; bases outside the gene matches: 4. The CDR3 length is 15 residues. The treatment is: oral pan-JAK inhibitor, 5-10 mg twice daily. RNA extraction was followed by reverse transcription into cDNA, which acted as the sequencing template. Clones were read by immunoSEQ multiplex PCR, and TCRdb kept only the in-frame ones, dropping some. The sample holds about 130,000 clones, roughly 52% seen once. This chain links TRBV19 with TRBJ2-1, with 13 positions matching TRBD2. The receptor comes from a human donor with alopecia areata. The sample consisted of CD8+ T cells sorted from blood, taken at week 4, from a patient treated with tofacitinib. The CDR3 sequence: CASRLAGGQNNEQFF. CDR3 coding DNA: TGTGCCAGTAGACTAGCGGGGGGGCAAAACAATGAGCAGTTCTTC.